This T cell receptor (beta chain) derives from a study of blood T cell repertoires in COVID-19. Per germline, CDR1 MRHNA and CDR2 SNTAGT. CDR3 length: 15 residues. Unmatched junction bases numbered 5, after V lost 3 bases and J lost 4 bases. This table comes from immunoSEQ multiplex PCR, and its TCRdb copy is limited to in-frame clones, with some not included. The sample has approximately 230,000 clones, around nine tenths seen once. The chain employs TRBV6-4 and TRBJ2-3; TRBD2 matches at 9 bases. The sequenced material came from peripheral blood. The source is a man aged 80 or over with acute or convalescent COVID-19. The CDR3 here is CASSERGGQSDTQYF. The CDR3 region has the DNA TGTGCCAGCAGTGAGCGGGGGGGCCAATCAGATACGCAGTATTTT.